This TCR beta chain was identified during a study of blood T cell repertoires in COVID-19. For the study at large: Whether acute or convalescent, the COVID-19 samples came from the United States, Italy and Spain. From T cells, B-cell-depleted T cells, or PBMCs came the material, which was cDNA or gDNA.

For recovered donors of Cohort 3, there were two negative PCRs, clearance, or symptom resolution. Germline loops: CDR1 SNHLY, CDR2 FYNNEI. The length of the CDR3 is 18 residues. Trimming left V 5 bases short and J 0 bases short, with 20 bases between. Only one count was recorded for this clone. Assay used: immunoSEQ multiplex PCR; TCRdb lists only in-frame clones, some missing. The repertoire holds 180,000 or so clones, with 82% as singletons. The chain has TRBV2 and TRBJ2-1; D is undetermined. The sequencing input was PBMCs or T cells enriched from blood (not recorded which). This clonotype was sampled from a middle-aged man who had recovered from COVID-19. CDR3 loop: CASSYSPLRQPSYNEQFF. In DNA, the CDR3 is TGTGCCAGCAGTTACTCCCCGTTGCGCCAACCCTCCTACAATGAGCAGTTCTTC.